This T cell receptor (beta chain) appears in the sequencing data of a study of cytomegalovirus exposure and HLA in healthy donors. Whole-study results and caveats: Sequencing artifact likely explains a cluster of highly shared sequence variants. According to the study, about 180 TCR beta chains were cytomegalovirus-associated.

The PCR had 60 Vbeta and 13 Jbeta primers. Using immunoSEQ multiplex PCR, the repertoire was profiled, and TCRdb retains in-frame clones only, with some absent. The sample shows around 200,000 clones, about 79% of them seen only once. At the time of sampling, donors were nominally healthy, though unrecorded immune exposures were likely. This clone has just one count. Its target is not known. The CDR3 loop spans 14 amino acids. The germline CDR1 and CDR2 sequences are SGDLS and YYNGEE. V shed 0 bases and J 6 bases; nucleotides not matched to a gene: 3. Sequencing was carried out using PBMCs. This chain connects TRBV9 to TRBJ2-1, with 7 bases that match TRBD2. This clonotype originated in a girl aged 2 to 10 in good health and CMV-seropositive. The CDR3 bases are TGTGCCAGCAGCGTAGGGGGGGGGAGCAATGAGCAGTTCTTC. Protein: CASSVGGGSNEQFF.